These 27 T cell receptor beta chains came from one sample sequenced in a study of tumor-infiltrating lymphocytes in primary liver carcinoma. With a constant-region primer, TCR beta cDNA was made from about 0.55 ug of total RNA. Investigators got TCR beta libraries out of three nested multiplex PCR rounds, done with slightly modified ARM-PCR. Investigators reported that the first two PCR rounds, at 10 cycles each, used TRBV1-TRBV30 forward primers with a C-beta reverse primer. TCRdb re-called the multiplex PCR reads through MiXCR, storing one row per CDR3 protein. The sample carries about 310,000 distinct CDR3 sequences, approximately 65% recorded once. Germline DNA was also extracted, and blood RNA was taken from unsorted whole blood. Material for sequencing was peripheral blood. Receptors originate from a man aged 35-49 years with primary liver carcinoma and hepatitis B virus infection.

This clonotype was counted at least ten times. The chain uses TRBV4-2 and TRBJ2-7; tentatively, D is TRBD1 or TRBD2 (5 bases each). Looked up from germline, CDR1 is LGHNA and CDR2 is YNFKEQ. The CDR3 consists of 13 residues. Trimming took 2 bases from V and 5 from J, leaving 10 bases between them. The CDR3 region is CASSQPGTNEQYF. The CDR3 DNA is TGTGCCAGCAGCCAACCAGGGACCAACGAGCAGTACTTC.

The V gene is TRBV7-9, the J gene TRBJ1-3, with TRBD1 matching over 11 bases. From germline, CDR1 is SEHNR and CDR2 FQNEAQ (reference sequence). The CDR3 spans 17 residues. Trimming removed 7 bases from V and 0 bases from J; junction bases left unmatched: 8. CDR3 region: CASNTGTGGRSGNTIYF. Here the CDR3 DNA reads TGTGCCAGCAACACCGGGACAGGGGGTCGCTCTGGAAACACCATATATTTT. Based on the CDR3 plus reference TRBV7-9 and TRBJ1-3, the full variable domain is DTGVSQNPRHKITKRGQNVTFRCDPISEHNRLYWYRQTLGQGPEFLTYFQNEAQLEKSRLLSDRFSAERPKGSFSTLEIQRTEQGDSAMYLCASNTGTGGRSGNTIYFGEGSWLTVV.

To note about this clonotype: At one of its ends the junction is not consistent with the germline gene, which may arise from a read error. V gene TRBV6-6 combines with J gene TRBJ2-7; TRBD2 matches at 13 bases. The V gene's germline CDR1 is MNHNY and CDR2 SVGAGI (reference sequence). There are 17 residues in the CDR3. DNA for the CDR3: TGTGCCTGCAGTGAATTTGGACTAGCGGGAGTGAGCTACGAGCAGTACTTC. Its translation: CACSEFGLAGVSYEQYF.

A word on this clonotype: It is likely a read error, because the conserved phenylalanine at the end of the CDR3 is missing. The rearrangement joins TRBV29-1 to TRBJ2-7; possibly TRBD2 for D (6 bases). V lost 7 bases to trimming and J lost 6 bases, with 19 bases between them. The CDR3 is 13 amino acids. Germline CDR1 is SQVTM and CDR2 is ANQGSEA. The CDR3 protein is CSAAAGAGGEQYL. The CDR3 region has the DNA TGCAGCGCAGCGGCCGGGGCCGGGGGCGAGCAGTACCTC.

Comment on this clonotype: Since the CDR3 does not end with the conserved phenylalanine or tryptophan, this likely comes from a read error. This rearrangement joins TRBV28 to TRBJ2-1; 9 bases agree with TRBD2. CDR1 and CDR2 from the germline V gene are MDHEN and SYDVKM. The V and J ends lost 9 bases and 5 bases, in that order; junction bases with no gene match: 8. This CDR3 has 14 residues. CDR3 in amino acids: CASSRAGGHNEQFL. CDR3 in DNA: TGTGCCAGTAGCCGTGCGGGAGGGCACAATGAGCAGTTCCTC.

The chain links TRBV28 to TRBJ1-2; 9 nucleotides agree with TRBD1. With 3 bases clipped from V and 6 bases from J, the junction kept 11 bases outside the gene matches. The length of the CDR3 is 16 residues. In germline, CDR1 is MDHEN, CDR2 SYDVKM. Here the CDR3 reads CASSFTPETGGNGYTF. CDR3 sequence (DNA): TGTGCCAGCAGTTTCACCCCGGAAACAGGGGGCAATGGCTACACCTTC.

There are a few counts of this clonotype. The chain links TRBV5-6 to TRBJ1-5; D is uncertain. The germline gives CDR1 SGHDT, CDR2 YYEEEE. The CDR3 has 13 amino acids. V was shortened by 0 bases and J by 9 bases, with 10 bases between the two germline ends. The DNA for the CDR3 is TGTGCCAGCAGCTTGGAAAGGAGAGGGCCCCAGCATTTT. This encodes CASSLERRGPQHF. The full variable domain, its missing parts supplied by reference TRBV5-6 and TRBJ1-5, is DAGVTQSPTHLIKTRGQQVTLRCSPKSGHDTVSWYQQALGQGPQFIFQYYEEEERQRGNFPDRFSGHQFPNYSSELNVNALLLGDSALYLCASSLERRGPQHFGDGTRLSIL.

A remark on this clonotype: A much bigger clone sits one base away, suggesting this may be a read error. The chain recombines TRBV12-3 or TRBV12-4 with TRBJ2-2; D gene uncertain. V was trimmed by 5 bases and J by 4 bases, leaving 14 bases between them. CDR3 length equals 15 residues. The CDR3 nucleotides read TGTGCCAGCAGTACGGTAACAGTGGGCACCGGGGAGCTGTTTTTT. Encoded protein: CASSTVTVGTGELFF.

Comment on this clonotype: One end of the junction varies from germline; a read error may be responsible. The V and J genes are TRBV4-3 and TRBJ2-1; 14 nucleotides match TRBD2. Germline-derived CDR1 and CDR2 are LGHNA and YSLEER. The CDR3 has 16 amino acids. The CDR3: CASSQGIVRKGTSGSF. CDR3 bases: TGCGCCAGCAGCCAAGGTATCGTTCGGAAAGGGACTAGCGGGAGCTTC.

Comments on this clonotype: Since the CDR3 does not end with the conserved phenylalanine or tryptophan, this likely comes from a read error. No DNA is shown, since the ends of the CDR3 on it are uncertain; the CDR3 is the one TCRdb lists. The chain recombines TRBV4-2 with TRBJ2-7; whether TRBD2, the table's D call, matches the DNA was not checked. The CDR3 spans 15 amino acids, including both terminal residues. Germline V gene sequence: CDR1 LGHNA, CDR2 YNFKEQ. CDR3 loop: CASSQDPTSVFEHYL.

This clonotype was picked up many times. The chain carries TRBV12-3 or TRBV12-4 and TRBJ1-5; perhaps TRBD1 as D (6 bases). Trimming took 3 bases from V and 6 from J, leaving 6 bases between them. The CDR3 is made up of 12 amino acids. CDR3 DNA sequence: TGTGCCAGCAGTTTCAGGGGTCAGCCCCAGCATTTT. Its translation is CASSFRGQPQHF.

Of note for this clonotype: The junction and the germline gene differ at one end; a read error may be behind it. The chain uses TRBV29-1 and TRBJ2-7; D uncertain. The CDR3 sequence is 12 residues long. The germline CDR1 and CDR2 sequences are SQVTM and ANQGSEA. CDR3: CSVGRSSYEQHF. CDR3 bases: TGCAGCGTTGGCCGAAGCTCCTACGAACAGCACTTC.

This rearrangement joins TRBV6-6 to TRBJ1-5; TRBD1 matches 7 bases. Looked up from germline, CDR1 is MNHNY and CDR2 is SVGAGI (reference sequence). Trimming at V came to 10 bases and at J to 11 bases, leaving 14 bases not matched to a gene. CDR3 size: 13 residues. For the CDR3, the DNA is TGTGCCAACACTCAGGGTTCCGGACAGGCCCAGCATTTT. Translation: CANTQGSGQAQHF.

This chain uses TRBV11-2 with TRBJ2-3, with D hard to call. Germline V lookup: CDR1 SGHAT, CDR2 FQNNGV. The length of the CDR3 is 16 residues. V lost 2 bases and J lost 3, with 15 bases in between. In DNA form, the CDR3 reads TGTGCCAGCAGCTTACGCGTAGCACATAGAACAGATACGCAGTATTTT. Translation gives CASSLRVAHRTDTQYF.

The V call is TRBV11-1, the J call TRBJ2-1, with D tentatively TRBD1 (6 bases). The CDR3 is 15 amino acids. The germline V gene has CDR1 SGHAT and CDR2 FQDESV (reference sequence). The ends were cut back, 3 bases at V and 6 bases at J, with 15 bases in the middle. The CDR3 loop reads CASSFGTRGCNEQFF. CDR3 sequence (DNA): TGTGCCAGCAGCTTCGGGACAAGGGGATGCAATGAGCAGTTCTTC.

This clonotype was seen ten or more times. This chain joins TRBV29-1 and TRBJ1-1; D may be TRBD1 (5 bases). Germline CDR1 reads SQVTM; CDR2 reads ANQGSEA. V was pared by 6 bases and J by 3 bases, with 11 bases between. The CDR3 runs to 12 residues. CDR3 sequence (DNA): TGCAGCGTCCAAGAGGGGTACACTGAAGCTTTCTTT. It is translated as CSVQEGYTEAFF.

CDR3: CAWSRDRLGDTIYF. CDR3 coding DNA: TGTGCCTGGAGTAGGGACAGGCTCGGAGACACCATATATTTT. The V call is TRBV30, the J call TRBJ1-3; 8 bases match TRBD1. V lost 2 bases, J lost 8 bases, and 8 bases stayed unmatched. This CDR3 is 14 amino acids long. Germline CDR1 GTSNPN, CDR2 SVGIG (reference sequence). Using reference TRBV30 and TRBJ1-3 for the parts outside the CDR3, the full variable domain is SQTIHQWPATLVQPVGSPLSLECTVEGTSNPNLYWYRQAAGRGLQLLFYSVGIGQISSEVPQNLSASRPQDRQFILSSKKLLLSDSGFYLCAWSRDRLGDTIYFGEGSWLTVV.

V and J are TRBV25-1 and TRBJ1-6; a weak D match, TRBD1 (6 bases). Trimming removed 4 bases from V and 7 bases from J, with 11 bases in between. The CDR3 has 14 residues. Per the germline V gene, CDR1 is MGHDK and CDR2 is SYGVNS. Here the CDR3 DNA reads TGTGCCAGCAGTGGAACAGGGCGGAATTCACCCCTCCACTTT. Translating gives CASSGTGRNSPLHF.

To note about this clonotype: A read error may produce the germline difference seen at one junction end. The rearrangement joins TRBV14 to TRBJ2-7; D is perhaps TRBD1 (6 bases). The CDR3 contains 14 residues. CDR1 SGHDN and CDR2 FVKESK come from the germline V gene. The CDR3 is CASSLKNRVYEQYF. For the CDR3, the DNA is TGTGCCAGTAGCCTCAAAAACAGGGTCTACGAGCAGTACTTC.

This clonotype was observed at least ten times. This rearrangement joins TRBV4-3 to TRBJ2-7, with 9 bases that match TRBD1. V was clipped by 0 bases and J by 5 bases; unmatched bases: 8. CDR1 LGHNA and CDR2 YSLEER come from the germline V gene. The CDR3 sequence is 16 residues long. CDR3: CASSQDLGTGLDEQYF. Written as DNA, the CDR3 is TGCGCCAGCAGCCAAGATCTGGGGACAGGGTTGGACGAGCAGTACTTC.

This clonotype has just one count. Being one base from a much bigger clone, this may be a read error. The gene calls are TRBV6-5 and TRBJ1-1; a possible D gene is TRBD1 (5 bases). This CDR3 region has 11 residues. The germline V gene encodes CDR1 MNHEY and CDR2 SVGAGI. The CDR3 DNA sequence: TGTGCCAGCATCTGGGGCACTGAAGCTTTATTT. Its translation: CASIWGTEALF.

A word on this clonotype: Compared with germline, one end of the junction differs, possibly owing to a read error. This chain connects TRBV11-2 to TRBJ2-2; D is perhaps TRBD1 (7 bases). The length of the CDR3 is 16 residues. Germline CDR1 is SGHAT and CDR2 is FQNNGV. The CDR3, as DNA: TGTACCAGCAGCCTTAACAGGGGCGGGAACACCGGGGAGCTGTTATTT. This sequence encodes CTSSLNRGGNTGELLF.

Details on this clonotype: Lacking the conserved final phenylalanine or tryptophan, this CDR3 likely reflects a read error. This chain connects TRBV11-2 to TRBJ1-1; D unresolved. The germline V gene encodes CDR1 SGHAT and CDR2 FQNNGV. CDR3 size: 14 residues. The CDR3 nucleotides read TGTGCCAGCAACTTAGCGGGCGGGAACACTGAAGCTTTCCTT. Residues: CASNLAGGNTEAFL.

In regard to this clonotype: One end of the junction is discordant with germline, which a read error may explain. V usage is TRBV29-1 and J usage is TRBJ2-3; a possible D gene is TRBD2 (5 bases). The CDR3 has 13 residues. Germline assignment: CDR1 SQVTM and CDR2 ANQGSEA. Here the CDR3 reads CSVRRGNTDTRYF. For the CDR3, the DNA is TGCAGCGTTAGGAGAGGGAACACAGATACGCGGTATTTT.

This sequence joins TRBV6-5 and TRBJ1-2; D gene unclear. Germline CDR1 and CDR2: MNHEY and SVGAGI. This CDR3 contains 17 residues. V lost 0 bases and J 0 bases, leaving 14 bases between the germline ends. The CDR3 loop reads CASSYSGRRVTNYGYTF. The CDR3 DNA reads as TGTGCCAGCAGTTACTCGGGGAGGCGAGTTACTAACTATGGCTACACCTTC.

Note on this clonotype: A read error may produce the germline difference seen at one junction end. V gene TRBV13 combines with J gene TRBJ2-2, with TRBD2 matching 9 bases. The germline gives CDR1 PRHDT, CDR2 FYEKMQ (reference sequence). There are 12 residues in the CDR3. The CDR3 reads CASSFSSGKLFF. DNA of the CDR3: TGTGCCAGCAGCTTTTCTAGCGGGAAGCTGTTTTTT. The full variable domain, in which reference TRBV13 and TRBJ2-2 provide the parts outside the CDR3, is AAGVIQSPRHLIKEKRETATLKCYPIPRHDTVYWYQQGPGQDPQFLISFYEKMQSDKGSIPDRFSAQQFSDYHSELNMSSLELGDSALYFCASSFSSGKLFFGEGSRLTVL.

The chain carries TRBV11-2 and TRBJ2-2; D is perhaps TRBD1 (6 bases). V lost 0 bases, J lost 9 bases, and 17 bases lay in between. Germline CDR1 reads SGHAT; CDR2 reads FQNNGV. This CDR3 comprises 16 residues. CDR3 loop: CASSLERGSDSRELFF. CDR3 bases: TGTGCCAGCAGCTTAGAGAGGGGGTCGGACTCCCGGGAGCTGTTTTTT.